A single sample is the source of the 15 T cell receptor beta chains below, sequenced in a study of Graves' ophthalmopathy and Graves' hyperthyroidism. CDR3 regions of TCR beta were amplified from RNA transcripts. An opening RT-PCR round employed HTBI primers and preceded a second-round multiplex PCR. TCRdb redid the calling of the multiplex PCR reads with MiXCR, one entry per CDR3 protein. Of 1 million to 1.3 million distinct CDR3 sequences in the sample, 35% to 45% were seen once. Sequenced: peripheral blood or thyroid tissue (not recorded which). These receptor sequences come from an adult man with Graves' hyperthyroidism.

The table lists this clonotype with many counts. The chain uses TRBV7-8 and TRBJ2-7; no clear D. The length of the CDR3 is 13 residues. Per germline, CDR1 SGHVS and CDR2 FQNEAQ. The V gene lost 3 bases and the J gene lost 4 bases, with 10 bases spanning the gap. CDR3 DNA: TGTGCCAGCAGCTTCCCTGGATCTTACGAGCAGTACTTC. Protein: CASSFPGSYEQYF.

This clonotype was found a few times. The chain carries TRBV9 and TRBJ1-3; D may be TRBD1 (6 bases). Trimming stripped 4 bases from V and 0 bases from J, with 17 bases between. The germline V gene encodes CDR1 SGDLS and CDR2 YYNGEE. The CDR3 loop spans 17 amino acids. CDR3 in amino acids: CASSFGMGATSGNTIYF. As DNA, the CDR3 is TGTGCCAGCAGCTTTGGGATGGGGGCAACCTCTGGAAACACCATATATTTT.

With respect to this clonotype: An end of the junction differs from the germline gene, which may be a read error. The V call is TRBV7-8, the J call TRBJ2-6; D may be TRBD1 (5 bases). This CDR3 contains 18 residues. Germline CDR1 SGHVS, CDR2 FQNEAQ. CDR3 in amino acids: CASSLVSLDLSGANVLTF. The DNA of the CDR3 is TGTGCCAGCAGCTTAGTTAGTTTAGACCTCTCTGGGGCCAACGTCCTAACTTTC.

This clonotype showed up many times. V usage is TRBV18 and J usage is TRBJ2-7; 7 positions match TRBD2. The V gene end was trimmed by 8 bases and the J gene end by 4 bases; junction bases not matched to a gene: 5. CDR1 KGHSH and CDR2 LQKENI come from the germline V gene. The CDR3 is 12 amino acids. The CDR3 spells CASSPGRYEQYF. CDR3 sequence (DNA): TGTGCCAGCAGCCCCGGGAGGTACGAGCAGTACTTC.

This clonotype was seen at least ten times. The J gene is TRBJ2-7, the V gene TRBV29-1; TRBD1 matches 9 bases. The CDR3 length is 13 residues. V gave up 4 bases and J gave up 3 bases; unmatched junction bases: 4. The germline V gene has CDR1 SQVTM and CDR2 ANQGSEA. The CDR3 nucleotides are TGCAGCGTTGTGGACAGGGGAGACTACGAGCAGTACTTC. This codes for CSVVDRGDYEQYF.

This chain joins TRBV29-1 and TRBJ1-1, with unresolved D. Trimming took 4 bases from V and 1 from J, leaving 7 bases between them. Germline CDR1 reads SQVTM; CDR2 reads ANQGSEA. This CDR3 is 12 amino acids long. The CDR3 sequence: CSVGAWNTEAFF. CDR3 DNA sequence: TGCAGCGTTGGGGCTTGGAACACTGAAGCTTTCTTT.

The J gene is TRBJ2-7, the V gene TRBV9; D is ambiguous. The CDR3 length is 14 residues. V lost 3 bases, J lost 5 bases, and 15 bases lay in between. The germline V gene has CDR1 SGDLS and CDR2 YYNGEE. This CDR3 is CASSESGKLHEQYF. CDR3 DNA sequence: TGTGCCAGCAGCGAATCTGGGAAGCTCCACGAGCAGTACTTC.

The table lists this clonotype with many counts. The rearrangement joins TRBV10-3 to TRBJ2-2; D possibly corresponds to TRBD1 (6 bases). Germline V gene lookup returns CDR1 ENHRY and CDR2 SYGVKD. The CDR3 is 16 amino acids. The V end lost 2 bases, the J end lost 1 base, and 11 bases lay between the germline ends. The CDR3 region is CAISERGQMNTGELFF. Here the CDR3 DNA reads TGTGCCATCAGTGAGCGAGGACAGATGAACACCGGGGAGCTGTTTTTT.

This clonotype was found a few times. The V call is TRBV29-1, the J call TRBJ1-1, with D possibly TRBD1 on 6 matching bases. Germline V gene sequence: CDR1 SQVTM, CDR2 ANQGSEA. CDR3 length: 13 residues. Trimming removed 6 bases from V and 5 bases from J, with 16 bases in between. CDR3 sequence (DNA): TGCAGCGTCCTAAGGGGGGGAGGGACTGAAGCTTTCTTT. This codes for CSVLRGGGTEAFF.

This chain links TRBV19 with TRBJ1-2; 10 bases map to TRBD1. The V and J ends lost 6 bases and 8 bases, in that order; junction bases with no gene match: 9. CDR3 length: 14 residues. Looked up from germline, CDR1 is LNHDA and CDR2 is SQIVND (reference sequence). In nucleotides, the CDR3 is TGTGCCAGTAGGATGGTCGACAGGGGGCTAGGCTACACCTTC. This encodes CASRMVDRGLGYTF.

The rearrangement uses TRBV25-1 and TRBJ1-6, with D possibly matching TRBD1 (6 bases). The V gene lost 4 bases and the J gene lost 7 bases, with 11 bases spanning the gap. The CDR3 runs 14 residues. Germline values: CDR1 MGHDK, CDR2 SYGVNS. The CDR3 region is CASSVLQGNSPLHF. The DNA of the CDR3 is TGTGCCAGCAGTGTTTTACAGGGAAATTCACCCCTCCACTTT.

The chain combines TRBV12-3 or TRBV12-4 with TRBJ2-7, with 7 bases fitting TRBD1. The CDR3 runs 14 residues. J was trimmed by 2 bases and V by 5 bases; bases with no gene match: 6. In nucleotides, the CDR3 is TGTGCCAGCAGTCCGACAGGGAATACCTACGAGCAGTACTTC. It specifies CASSPTGNTYEQYF.

This clonotype was seen at least ten times. The chain links TRBV10-3 to TRBJ1-2; the match to TRBD1 covers 8 bases. This CDR3 contains 14 residues. Germline V gene data show CDR1 as ENHRY and CDR2 as SYGVKD. V dropped 7 bases and J dropped 4; count of bases not matched to a gene: 8. The CDR3 DNA is TGTGCCATCACCTCCGGGACAGGCCCCTATGGCTACACCTTC. The encoded protein is CAITSGTGPYGYTF.

A single count supports this clonotype. Its ends do not fully match the called genes, so a read error is possible. The CDR3 region is CASSQDRYSGANVLTF. Written as DNA, the CDR3 is TGCGCCAGCAGCCAAGACCGCTACTCTGGGGCCAACGTCCTGACTTTC. V and J are TRBV7-2 and TRBJ2-6; D is uncertain. CDR1 is SGHTA, CDR2 FQGNSA, per germline. CDR3 length: 16 residues. The full variable domain, rest sourced from reference TRBV7-2 and TRBJ2-6, is GAGVSQSPSNKVTEKGKDVELRCDPISGHTALYWYRQSLGQGLEFLIYFQGNSAPDKSGLPSDRFSAERTGGSVSTLTIQRTQQEDSAVYLCASSQDRYSGANVLTFGAGSRLTVL.

The chain has TRBV7-2 and TRBJ1-4; weak D call: TRBD1 (5 bases). The germline gives CDR1 SGHTA, CDR2 FQGNSA. This CDR3 spans 15 amino acids. V was shortened by 5 bases and J by 8 bases, with 18 bases between the two germline ends. CDR3 DNA: TGTGCCAGCAGCCCCCGGGCGCGGGAGGGGGAAAAACTGTTTTTT. This translates into CASSPRAREGEKLFF.